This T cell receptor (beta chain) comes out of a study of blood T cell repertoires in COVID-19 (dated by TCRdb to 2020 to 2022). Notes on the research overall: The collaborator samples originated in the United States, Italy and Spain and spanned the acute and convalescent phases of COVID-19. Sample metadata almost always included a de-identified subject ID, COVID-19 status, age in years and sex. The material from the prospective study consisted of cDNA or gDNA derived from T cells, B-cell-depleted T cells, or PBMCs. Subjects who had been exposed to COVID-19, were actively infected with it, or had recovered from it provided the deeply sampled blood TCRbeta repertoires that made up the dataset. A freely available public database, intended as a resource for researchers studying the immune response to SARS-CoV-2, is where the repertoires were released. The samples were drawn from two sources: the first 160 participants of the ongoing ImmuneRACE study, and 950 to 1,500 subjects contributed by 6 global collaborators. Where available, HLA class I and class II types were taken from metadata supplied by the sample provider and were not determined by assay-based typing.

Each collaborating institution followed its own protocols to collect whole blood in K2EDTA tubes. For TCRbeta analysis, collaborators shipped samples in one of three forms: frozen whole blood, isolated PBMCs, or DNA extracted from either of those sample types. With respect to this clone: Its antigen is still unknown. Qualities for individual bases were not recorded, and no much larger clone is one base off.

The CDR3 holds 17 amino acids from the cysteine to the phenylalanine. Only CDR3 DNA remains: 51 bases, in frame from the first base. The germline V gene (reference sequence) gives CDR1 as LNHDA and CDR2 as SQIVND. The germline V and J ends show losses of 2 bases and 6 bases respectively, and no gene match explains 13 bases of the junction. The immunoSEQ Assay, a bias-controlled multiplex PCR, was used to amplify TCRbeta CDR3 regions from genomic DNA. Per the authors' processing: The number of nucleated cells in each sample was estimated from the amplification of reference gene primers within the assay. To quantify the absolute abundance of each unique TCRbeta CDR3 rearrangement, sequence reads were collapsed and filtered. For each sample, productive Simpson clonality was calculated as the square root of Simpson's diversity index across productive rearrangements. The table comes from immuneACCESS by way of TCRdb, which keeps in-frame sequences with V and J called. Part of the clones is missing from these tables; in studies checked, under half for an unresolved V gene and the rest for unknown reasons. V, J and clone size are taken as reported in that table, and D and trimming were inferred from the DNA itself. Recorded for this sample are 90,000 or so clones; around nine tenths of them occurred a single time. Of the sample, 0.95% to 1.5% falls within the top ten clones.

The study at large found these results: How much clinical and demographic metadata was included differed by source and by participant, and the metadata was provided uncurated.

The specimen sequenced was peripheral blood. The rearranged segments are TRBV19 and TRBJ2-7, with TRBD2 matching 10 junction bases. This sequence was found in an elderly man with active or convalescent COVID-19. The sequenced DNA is TGTGCCAGTAGTATATCTAGCGGGAGTCTTTTCGGCCTCGAGCAGTACTTC. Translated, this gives CASSISSGSLFGLEQYF.